This passage covers 29 T cell receptor beta chains from one sample sequenced in a study of shared clonotypes between healthy human individuals. The protocol was immunoSEQ multiplex PCR, while the TCRdb copy is restricted to in-frame clones and leaves out a portion. Of some 980,000 clones listed, approximately 76% are singletons. Specimen: memory CD4+ T cells sorted from blood. Specified subset: CD45RA-negative fraction. The receptors originated from a man between 18 and 35 years old in good health.

The chain recombines TRBV28 with TRBJ1-4; 8 nucleotides match TRBD1. Looked up from germline, CDR1 is MDHEN and CDR2 is SYDVKM. CDR3 size: 14 residues. The ends lost 5 bases at V and 8 bases at J; junction bases unmatched: 7. CDR3 in DNA: TGTGCCAGCAGTCCCCAGGGGGCTTGGGAAAAACTGTTTTTT. Encoded protein: CASSPQGAWEKLFF.

The V gene is TRBV7-2, the J gene TRBJ2-1, with 8 bases matching TRBD1. V dropped 1 base and J dropped 2; count of bases not matched to a gene: 4. CDR3 length: 16 amino acids. The germline V gene encodes CDR1 SGHTA and CDR2 FQGNSA. The CDR3 sequence is CASSLVGQGPYNEQFF. The CDR3 DNA sequence: TGTGCCAGCAGCTTAGTTGGACAGGGTCCCTACAATGAGCAGTTCTTC.

V is TRBV5-4 and J is TRBJ1-1; D uncertain. The V gene's germline CDR1 is SGHNT and CDR2 YYREEE (reference sequence). Trimming pared 6 bases from V and 4 bases from J, leaving 16 bases between. This CDR3 comprises 14 residues. CDR3 sequence reads: CASTDPRSVTEAFF. The CDR3 bases are TGTGCCAGCACCGATCCACGATCCGTCACTGAAGCTTTCTTT. Full variable domain (outside the CDR3, taken from reference TRBV5-4 and TRBJ1-1): ETGVTQSPTHLIKTRGQQVTLRCSSQSGHNTVSWYQQALGQGPQFIFQYYREEENGRGNFPPRFSGLQFPNYSSELNVNALELDDSALYLCASTDPRSVTEAFFGQGTRLTVV.

The chain is built from TRBV12-5 and TRBJ2-5; a possible D gene is TRBD2 (6 bases). CDR3 length: 13 residues. The V gene lost 3 bases and the J gene lost 2 bases, with 7 bases spanning the gap. Germline-derived CDR1 and CDR2 are LGHNT and FRNRAP. In DNA, the CDR3 is TGTGCTAGTGGTTTTGGGGGGCAAGAGACCCAGTACTTC. Amino acid sequence: CASGFGGQETQYF. The full variable domain, completed using reference TRBV12-5 and TRBJ2-5, is DARVTQTPRHKVTEMGQEVTMRCQPILGHNTVFWYRQTMMQGLELLAYFRNRAPLDDSGMPKDRFSAEMPDATLATLKIQPSEPRDSAVYFCASGFGGQETQYFGPGTRLLVL.

The sample holds a few counts of this clone. The gene calls are TRBV5-1 and TRBJ2-1; D gene uncertain. V shed 4 bases and J shed 6 bases, with 14 bases lying between them. The CDR3 is 14 amino acids. The germline CDR1 and CDR2 sequences are SGHRS and YFSETQ. The CDR3 is CASSLTPGSNEQFF. The CDR3 nucleotides are TGCGCCAGCAGCCTCACCCCTGGTTCCAATGAGCAGTTCTTC.

The chain links TRBV5-1 to TRBJ2-7; possibly TRBD1 for D (6 bases). Germline V lookup: CDR1 SGHRS, CDR2 YFSETQ. V shed 1 base and J shed 0 bases, with 14 bases lying between them. The CDR3 sequence is 16 residues long. The CDR3 loop reads CASSLPTGSGSYEQYF. The CDR3 DNA is TGCGCCAGCAGCTTGCCCACAGGGTCCGGCTCCTACGAGCAGTACTTC.

With respect to this clone: Given a much more abundant clone one base away, this may be a read error. This CDR3 is also generated by other DNA sequences in the sample. V and J are TRBV5-4 and TRBJ2-2, with D possibly being TRBD1 or TRBD2 (5 bases each). V was shortened by 4 bases and J by 1 base, with 8 bases between the two germline ends. CDR1 is SGHNT and CDR2 is YYREEE in the germline V gene (reference sequence). CDR3 size: 14 residues. DNA for the CDR3: TGTGCCAGCAGCCGGGACGGGAACACCGGGGAGCTGTTTTTT. Translating gives CASSRDGNTGELFF.

A word on this clone: The identical CDR3 is also encoded by other nucleotide sequences in the sample. This sequence joins TRBV10-3 and TRBJ1-1; 7 bases are a match to TRBD1. Per the germline V gene, CDR1 is ENHRY and CDR2 is SYGVKD. Unmatched junction bases numbered 2, after V lost 5 bases and J lost 2 bases. This CDR3 has 13 residues. In DNA, the CDR3 is TGTGCCATCAGTTCAGGGGGAAACACTGAAGCTTTCTTT. As protein: CAISSGGNTEAFF.

The chain joins TRBV28 to TRBJ1-2; D is undetermined. Germline V CDR1 and CDR2: MDHEN, SYDVKM. This CDR3 is built from 14 residues. Trimming cost V 10 bases and J 4 bases, with 19 bases left between them. The CDR3 spells CAINKGGKGYGYTF. In DNA form, the CDR3 reads TGTGCCATCAACAAGGGAGGTAAAGGCTATGGCTACACCTTC.

The chain recombines TRBV18 with TRBJ1-1, with D tentatively TRBD1 (6 bases). The CDR3 is 14 residues long. CDR1 is KGHSH and CDR2 is LQKENI in the germline V gene. Between the trimmed V and J ends, which lost 3 bases and 3 bases, there was a span of 11 bases. DNA of the CDR3: TGTGCCAGCTCACCCCCCGGGGGCTACACTGAAGCTTTCTTT. It yields the protein CASSPPGGYTEAFF. The variable domain in full, completed from reference TRBV18 and TRBJ1-1, reads NAGVMQNPRHLVRRRGQEARLRCSPMKGHSHVYWYRQLPEEGLKFMVYLQKENIIDESGMPKERFSAEFPKEGPSILRIQQVVRGDSAAYFCASSPPGGYTEAFFGQGTRLTVV.

As concerns this clone: This sample also contains other DNA sequences that code for the same CDR3. The rearrangement joins TRBV9 to TRBJ2-7; D not certain. The CDR3 has 15 amino acids. Germline CDR1 is SGDLS and CDR2 is YYNGEE. The germline V and J ends were trimmed by 0 bases and 0 bases, with 10 bases remaining between them. The CDR3 DNA reads as TGTGCCAGCAGCGTAGATGGCAGTTCCTCCTACGAGCAGTACTTC. Its translation: CASSVDGSSSYEQYF.

The rearrangement joins TRBV6-6 to TRBJ2-1; 10 nucleotides agree with TRBD2. The V and J ends lost 6 bases and 7 bases, in that order; junction bases with no gene match: 9. Germline V gene sequence: CDR1 MNHNY, CDR2 SVGAGI (reference sequence). The length of the CDR3 is 15 residues. The CDR3 protein is CASSRASGGGNEQFF. CDR3 nucleotides: TGTGCCAGCAGCAGAGCTAGCGGGGGAGGGAATGAGCAGTTCTTC.

A single count supports this clone. This chain uses TRBV18 with TRBJ2-1; TRBD2 might be the D (6 bases). Germline V gives CDR1 KGHSH, CDR2 LQKENI. With 4 bases removed from V and 7 bases from J, the gap between germline ends came to 14 bases. This CDR3 contains 14 residues. CDR3 sequence reads: CASSQSGALNEQFF. The CDR3 bases are TGTGCCAGCTCACAATCGGGAGCCCTTAATGAGCAGTTCTTC.

The chain joins TRBV28 to TRBJ1-2; possible D gene TRBD1, 5 bases. CDR3 length equals 14 residues. Germline loops: CDR1 MDHEN, CDR2 SYDVKM. Trimming shortened V by 4 bases and J by 4 bases, and 13 bases separated the two germline ends. The CDR3 reads CASSSAGIVYGYTF. CDR3 in DNA: TGTGCCAGCAGTTCCGCAGGGATTGTCTATGGCTACACCTTC.

The chain is built from TRBV5-1 and TRBJ1-1, with D unclear. With 7 bases removed from V and 0 bases from J, the gap between germline ends came to 10 bases. The germline gives CDR1 SGHRS, CDR2 YFSETQ. The CDR3 is made up of 13 amino acids. CDR3 nucleotide sequence: TGCGCCAGCGGCATAGGAATGAACACTGAAGCTTTCTTT. The encoded protein is CASGIGMNTEAFF. Full variable domain (missing parts from reference TRBV5-1 and TRBJ1-1): KAGVTQTPRYLIKTRGQQVTLSCSPISGHRSVSWYQQTPGQGLQFLFEYFSETQRNKGNFPGRFSGRQFSNSRSEMNVSTLELGDSALYLCASGIGMNTEAFFGQGTRLTVV.

The gene calls are TRBV4-2 and TRBJ2-2; no definite D call. Between the trimmed V and J ends, which lost 0 bases and 5 bases, there was a span of 10 bases. CDR3 length: 15 amino acids. Germline CDR1 LGHNA, CDR2 YNFKEQ. This chain's CDR3 is CASSQEALGTGELFF. In DNA form, the CDR3 reads TGTGCCAGCAGCCAAGAAGCCCTGGGAACCGGGGAGCTGTTTTTT.

The chain employs TRBV5-1 and TRBJ2-3; D may be TRBD1 or TRBD2 (6 bases each). The CDR3 runs to 15 residues. Germline values: CDR1 SGHRS, CDR2 YFSETQ. Trimming took off 0 bases at V and 6 bases at J, with 14 bases between the two ends. The CDR3 DNA follows: TGCGCCAGCAGCTTGGTTTCCGGGGGCGCTGATACGCAGTATTTT. Amino acids: CASSLVSGGADTQYF. The full variable domain, with the rest looked up from reference TRBV5-1 and TRBJ2-3, is KAGVTQTPRYLIKTRGQQVTLSCSPISGHRSVSWYQQTPGQGLQFLFEYFSETQRNKGNFPGRFSGRQFSNSRSEMNVSTLELGDSALYLCASSLVSGGADTQYFGPGTRLTVL.

J is TRBJ2-1 and V is TRBV18, with TRBD2 matching 12 bases. The CDR3 is 18 amino acids. V dropped 0 bases and J dropped 6; count of bases not matched to a gene: 9. Germline CDR1 KGHSH, CDR2 LQKENI. CDR3 bases: TGTGCCAGCTCACCACCTTCGCCGGGACTAGCGGGTGTCAATGAGCAGTTCTTC. Protein product: CASSPPSPGLAGVNEQFF.

This clone appeared many times. The V call is TRBV10-3, the J call TRBJ2-1; 15 positions match TRBD2. This CDR3 is built from 14 residues. CDR1 is ENHRY and CDR2 is SYGVKD in the germline V gene. The trim removed 8 bases at V and 7 bases at J, leaving 3 bases unmatched. Here the CDR3 DNA reads TGTGCCATCGCAGGGACTAGCGGGAGGAATGAGCAGTTCTTC. Translation: CAIAGTSGRNEQFF.

The gene calls are TRBV27 and TRBJ2-7; D may be TRBD1 (6 bases). The last part of the DNA fits TRBJ2-5 better; the J call may be wrong. This CDR3 region has 13 residues. Germline-derived CDR1 and CDR2 are MNHEY and SMNVEV (reference sequence). The CDR3, as DNA: TGTGCCAGCAGCCGAGACAGGCAAGAGACCCAGTACTTC. Amino acids: CASSRDRQETQYF.

This clone was seen just once. The chain is built from TRBV6-5 and TRBJ1-1; no clear D. The CDR3 covers 13 residues. Germline CDR1 reads MNHEY; CDR2 reads SVGAGI. Trimming took 7 bases from V and 2 from J, leaving 11 bases between them. The DNA of the CDR3 is TGTGCCAGCACCAAACAAGGTAACACTGAAGCTTTCTTT. Translated: CASTKQGNTEAFF.

This chain joins TRBV30 and TRBJ2-3; no definite D call. Per the germline V gene, CDR1 is GTSNPN and CDR2 is SVGIG (reference sequence). The CDR3 spans 14 residues. The V gene lost 1 base and the J gene lost 3 bases, with 11 bases spanning the gap. The CDR3 is CAWSDVGNTDTQYF. Here the CDR3 DNA reads TGTGCCTGGAGTGATGTAGGAAATACAGATACGCAGTATTTT. The full variable domain, with the rest looked up from reference TRBV30 and TRBJ2-3, is SQTIHQWPATLVQPVGSPLSLECTVEGTSNPNLYWYRQAAGRGLQLLFYSVGIGQISSEVPQNLSASRPQDRQFILSSKKLLLSDSGFYLCAWSDVGNTDTQYFGPGTRLTVL.

This chain uses TRBV2 with TRBJ1-5, with D possibly matching TRBD1 (6 bases). The CDR3 spans 13 residues. V lost 7 bases and J 4 bases, leaving 11 bases between the germline ends. Per the germline V gene, CDR1 is SNHLY and CDR2 is FYNNEI. CDR3 sequence: CASMDSYNQPQHF. The DNA of the CDR3 is TGTGCCAGCATGGACAGTTATAATCAGCCCCAGCATTTT.

This clone was observed once. The gene calls are TRBV2 and TRBJ2-5; possibly TRBD2 for D (6 bases). Germline V gives CDR1 SNHLY, CDR2 FYNNEI. The CDR3 spans 13 residues. Trimming stripped 5 bases from V and 4 bases from J, with 11 bases between. The CDR3 region has the DNA TGTGCCAGCAGTCCATACGGGGGAGAGACCCAGTACTTC. This sequence encodes CASSPYGGETQYF.

The V and J genes are TRBV6-1 and TRBJ1-6; 10 bases fit TRBD1. There are 15 residues in the CDR3. Germline-derived CDR1 and CDR2 are MNHNS and SASEGT. With 6 bases clipped from V and 7 bases from J, the junction kept 6 bases outside the gene matches. CDR3 amino acids: CASSRQGASNSPLHF. CDR3 sequence (DNA): TGTGCCAGCAGCCGACAGGGGGCAAGCAATTCACCCCTCCACTTT.

The V call is TRBV6-5, the J call TRBJ2-2; D is unresolved. The V end lost 2 bases, the J end lost 6 bases, and 10 bases lay between the germline ends. This CDR3 spans 14 amino acids. The germline V gene has CDR1 MNHEY and CDR2 SVGAGI. The CDR3 is CASSYKGLAGELFF. The CDR3 bases are TGTGCCAGCAGTTACAAGGGCCTGGCCGGGGAGCTGTTTTTT.

V gene TRBV18 combines with J gene TRBJ2-7; 9 bases match TRBD2. Trimming took 3 bases from V and 5 from J; bases not matched to a gene: 5. This CDR3 is built from 14 residues. CDR1 is KGHSH and CDR2 is LQKENI in the germline V gene. CDR3: CASSPAGGGHEQYF. Written as DNA, the CDR3 is TGTGCCAGCTCACCGGCGGGAGGGGGCCACGAGCAGTACTTC.

The J gene is TRBJ2-2, the V gene TRBV30, with no clear D. This CDR3 comprises 13 residues. V gave up 1 base and J gave up 6 bases, with 9 bases separating them. CDR1 and CDR2 from the germline V gene are GTSNPN and SVGIG (reference sequence). The CDR3 DNA is TGTGCCTGGAGTGCCGTCGTGCCCGGGGAGCTGTTTTTT. Translation: CAWSAVVPGELFF.

The chain has TRBV10-1 and TRBJ1-2; TRBD1 is a possible D gene (5 bases). CDR3 length: 18 amino acids. Trimming cost V 0 bases and J 5 bases, with 22 bases left between them. Germline values: CDR1 WNHNN, CDR2 SYGVQD (reference sequence). The DNA of the CDR3 is TGCGCCAGCAGTGAGTCGGCAGGGCACGGGGAGAGGGGTTATGGCTACACCTTC. Translating it yields CASSESAGHGERGYGYTF.